Presented here are 30 T cell receptor beta chains from one specimen sequenced in a study of metastatic and nonmetastatic thyroid tumors. TCRdb re-called clones via MiXCR from the PCR reads. The sample records around 2,800 clones, roughly 25% being singletons. Patients had received no treatment of any kind before thyroid surgery. The sequencing sample was made of tumor tissue. These receptors all stem from a female donor with papillary thyroid cancer or a benign thyroid nodule (not recorded which). Some clones in this sample may be carry-over from other donors' samples.

This clone is labeled as medium-sized. CDR3 sequence reads: CASSHREETQYF. CDR3 nucleotide sequence: TGCGCCAGCAGCCACAGGGAAGAGACCCAGTACTTC. The chain recombines TRBV4-1 with TRBJ2-5; TRBD1 might be the D (5 bases). The germline CDR1 and CDR2 sequences are MGHRA and YSYEKL. Between the trimmed V and J ends, which lost 3 bases and 3 bases, there was a span of 5 bases. CDR3 size: 12 residues.

This clone is categorized as large (0.1 to 1%). The J gene is TRBJ1-2, the V gene TRBV27, with a weak D call TRBD1 (6 bases). The V gene lost 6 bases and the J gene lost 5 bases, with 13 bases spanning the gap. The V gene's germline CDR1 is MNHEY and CDR2 SMNVEV (reference sequence). This CDR3 region has 13 residues. In nucleotides, the CDR3 is TGTGCCAGCAGCCCTCAGACAGGTTATGGCTACACCTTC. It codes for CASSPQTGYGYTF.

The chain combines TRBV4-3 with TRBJ2-3; the match to TRBD2 covers 7 bases. From germline, CDR1 is LGHNA and CDR2 YSLEER. With 0 bases clipped from V and 0 bases from J, the junction kept 6 bases outside the gene matches. The CDR3 loop spans 17 amino acids. The CDR3 sequence is CASSQDTASGSTDTQYF. DNA of the CDR3: TGCGCCAGCAGCCAAGATACGGCTAGCGGAAGCACAGATACGCAGTATTTT.

The chain uses TRBV4-1 and TRBJ2-1, with 11 bases that match TRBD2. Losses at the gene ends were 0 bases for V and 7 bases for J; bases not matched to a gene: 14. CDR1 MGHRA and CDR2 YSYEKL come from the germline V gene. The CDR3 runs to 19 residues. CDR3 loop: CASSQEGTSGSSIGNEQFF. DNA of the CDR3: TGCGCCAGCAGCCAAGAGGGAACTAGCGGGAGTAGTATAGGGAATGAGCAGTTCTTC.

This clone is medium-sized by share. J is TRBJ1-1 and V is TRBV4-2; unclear D gene. The CDR3 runs to 15 residues. The V gene's germline CDR1 is LGHNA and CDR2 YNFKEQ. Trimming removed 0 bases at V and 5 bases at J, with 13 bases between. The CDR3 DNA reads TGTGCCAGCAGCCAAGAGTCGAGCGGATGGACTGAAGCTTTCTTT. It specifies CASSQESSGWTEAFF.

By share, this clone ranks as medium-sized. The genes are TRBV3-1 and TRBJ1-5; D gene ambiguous. The CDR3 spans 15 residues. V dropped 5 bases and J dropped 1 base, with 12 bases sitting between them. CDR1 is LGHDT and CDR2 is YNNKEL in the germline V gene (reference sequence). This chain's CDR3 is CASSGSGRSNQPQHF. CDR3 DNA sequence: TGTGCCAGCAGCGGATCAGGAAGGAGCAATCAGCCCCAGCATTTT.

This clone turned up a few times. This chain links TRBV6-1 with TRBJ1-4, with D unclear. Trimming removed 5 bases at V and 4 bases at J, with 8 bases between. Germline V gene data show CDR1 as MNHNS and CDR2 as SASEGT. This CDR3 has 13 amino acids. The CDR3 DNA is TGTGCCAGCAGTAGGAACGTTAATGAAAAACTGTTTTTT. This encodes CASSRNVNEKLFF.

The table lists this clone with a few counts. The chain is built from TRBV27 and TRBJ1-2, with a possible D match to TRBD1 (6 bases). CDR3 size: 13 residues. V lost 8 bases, J lost 2 bases, and 12 bases lay in between. Germline CDR1 is MNHEY and CDR2 is SMNVEV (reference sequence). CDR3 nucleotide sequence: TGTGCCAGCGGTAGAGGACAGAACTATGGCTACACCTTC. This codes for CASGRGQNYGYTF.

The chain is built from TRBV28 and TRBJ1-2; D remains unclear. Germline CDR1 MDHEN, CDR2 SYDVKM. With 5 bases removed from V and 4 bases from J, the gap between germline ends came to 5 bases. The CDR3 contains 11 residues. CDR3 sequence reads: CASSVSYGYTF. The CDR3 coding sequence is TGTGCCAGCAGTGTGTCCTATGGCTACACCTTC.

CDR3 sequence: CATRQGLNTEAFF. DNA of the CDR3: TGTGCCACAAGACAGGGATTGAACACTGAAGCTTTCTTT. J is TRBJ1-1 and V is TRBV6-2 or TRBV6-3; 7 positions match TRBD1. Germline loops: CDR1 MNHEY, CDR2 SVGEGT. The CDR3 contains 13 residues. Losses at the gene ends were 10 bases for V and 0 bases for J; bases not matched to a gene: 5.

This clone was recorded a few times. V and J are TRBV28 and TRBJ2-1; TRBD2 matches 9 bases. This CDR3 contains 15 residues. Germline V gene sequence: CDR1 MDHEN, CDR2 SYDVKM. The junction had 7 bases not matched to a gene; V was cut back by 10 bases and J by 0 bases. CDR3 loop: CAIRTSESSYNEQFF. The CDR3 DNA reads as TGTGCCATTAGGACTAGCGAAAGCTCCTACAATGAGCAGTTCTTC.

This clone is termed medium-sized. The CDR3 here is CASSSPTGTGGLNEQFF. The CDR3 region has the DNA TGCGCCAGCAGTTCGCCTACCGGGACAGGAGGGTTGAATGAGCAGTTCTTC. The chain links TRBV5-1 to TRBJ2-1; 8 nucleotides match TRBD1. V was clipped by 5 bases and J by 7 bases; unmatched bases: 17. Germline lookup yields CDR1 SGHRS and CDR2 YFSETQ. The CDR3 covers 17 residues.

This clone was picked up a small number of times. The CDR3 spells CASSGDREFTYEQYF. DNA for the CDR3: TGTGCCAGCAGTGGGGACAGGGAATTTACCTACGAGCAGTACTTC. This rearrangement joins TRBV27 to TRBJ2-7; 9 nucleotides line up with TRBD1. Germline values: CDR1 MNHEY, CDR2 SMNVEV (reference sequence). Trimming cost V 5 bases and J 2 bases; bases outside gene matches: 7. This CDR3 is built from 15 residues.

A few counts support this clone. The chain has TRBV28 and TRBJ2-7; D gene unclear. Looked up from germline, CDR1 is MDHEN and CDR2 is SYDVKM. The CDR3 length is 12 residues. V lost 7 bases and J 6 bases, leaving 13 bases between the germline ends. In DNA form, the CDR3 reads TGTGCCAGCACCGCGCGAAGCCCCGAGCAGTACTTC. Protein: CASTARSPEQYF. Filled out from reference TRBV28 and TRBJ2-7, the complete variable domain reads DVKVTQSSRYLVKRTGEKVFLECVQDMDHENMFWYRQDPGLGLRLIYFSYDVKMKEKGDIPEGYSVSREKKERFSLILESASTNQTSMYLCASTARSPEQYFGPGTRLTVT.

This clone is large. The genes are TRBV12-3 or TRBV12-4 and TRBJ2-3; unclear D gene. CDR3 size: 15 residues. V lost 8 bases, J lost 3 bases, and 18 bases lay in between. Here the CDR3 reads CASLVSESSTDTQYF. The CDR3 nucleotides are TGTGCCAGCCTCGTCTCGGAGTCAAGTACAGATACGCAGTATTTT.

About this clone itself: A read error may explain this, as a much larger clone is one base away. The final CDR3 position lacks the conserved phenylalanine or tryptophan, pointing to a likely read error. In DNA form, the CDR3 reads TGTGCCAGCAGTGAGATCACAGGGACACCGTGGGAGCTGTTTTCT. As protein: CASSEITGTPWELFS. The chain combines TRBV6-1 with TRBJ2-2; D may be TRBD1 (6 bases). With 3 bases removed from V and 9 bases from J, the gap between germline ends came to 17 bases. Germline-derived CDR1 and CDR2 are MNHNS and SASEGT. The CDR3 loop spans 15 amino acids.

This clone rates as large. The chain links TRBV25-1 to TRBJ2-1, with D uncertain. CDR3 size: 11 residues. CDR1 is MGHDK and CDR2 is SYGVNS in the germline V gene. Between the trimmed V and J ends, which lost 6 bases and 4 bases, there was a span of 4 bases. The DNA for the CDR3 is TGTGCCAGCAGGTATTACAATGAGCAGTTCTTC. Its translation: CASRYYNEQFF. Looking up the rest from reference TRBV25-1 and TRBJ2-1 gives the full variable domain: EADIYQTPRYLVIGTGKKITLECSQTMGHDKMYWYQQDPGMELHLIHYSYGVNSTEKGDLSSESTVSRIRTEHFPLTLESARPSHTSQYLCASRYYNEQFFGPGTRLTVL.

By share, this clone ranks as medium-sized. The chain joins TRBV20-1 to TRBJ2-1, with 12 nucleotides matching TRBD2. The CDR3 extends over 18 amino acids. The ends lost 2 bases at V and 7 bases at J; junction bases unmatched: 15. Per the germline V gene, CDR1 is DFQATT and CDR2 is SNEGSKA (reference sequence). CDR3 sequence reads: CSARKTSGSVRLENEQFF. CDR3 nucleotides: TGCAGTGCTAGAAAGACTAGCGGGAGCGTAAGGCTCGAGAATGAGCAGTTCTTC.

Note on this clone: One base away lies a much larger clone, so this may be a sequencing read error. The chain joins TRBV28 to TRBJ2-2; a possible D gene is TRBD1 (6 bases). Germline V lookup: CDR1 MDHEN, CDR2 SYDVKM. This CDR3 is built from 13 residues. The CDR3 sequence is CASSYRETGEPFF. For the CDR3, the DNA is TGTGCCAGCAGTTACAGGGAAACCGGGGAGCCGTTTTTT.

This clone came up many times. A single base separates this from a much larger clone, so it may be a read error. Here the CDR3 DNA reads TGTGCCAGCAGATCGTTCGCCGGGGGCTATGGCTACACCTTC. This encodes CASRSFAGGYGYTF. This rearrangement joins TRBV5-5 to TRBJ1-2; a possible D gene is TRBD1 (5 bases). This CDR3 region has 14 residues. Germline-derived CDR1 and CDR2 are SGHKS and YYEKEE (reference sequence). Trimming took off 5 bases at V and 4 bases at J, with 15 bases between the two ends.

This clone is termed large (0.1 to 1%). V gene TRBV6-1 combines with J gene TRBJ1-3; no clear D. The V and J ends lost 3 bases and 0 bases respectively, with 9 bases between them. The CDR3 length is 15 residues. Germline CDR1 and CDR2: MNHNS and SASEGT. CDR3 residues: CASSDLWASGNTIYF. The CDR3, as DNA: TGTGCCAGCAGTGACCTCTGGGCCTCTGGAAACACCATATATTTT.

This rearrangement joins TRBV7-2 to TRBJ2-5; 8 bases match TRBD2. Germline loops: CDR1 SGHTA, CDR2 FQGNSA. The CDR3 has 17 residues. With 2 bases clipped from V and 1 base from J, the junction kept 9 bases outside the gene matches. Written as DNA, the CDR3 is TGTGCCAGCAGCTTAATTGGACTAGCCACAATCCAAGAGACCCAGTACTTC. Residues: CASSLIGLATIQETQYF. The full variable domain, rest sourced from reference TRBV7-2 and TRBJ2-5, is GAGVSQSPSNKVTEKGKDVELRCDPISGHTALYWYRQSLGQGLEFLIYFQGNSAPDKSGLPSDRFSAERTGGSVSTLTIQRTQQEDSAVYLCASSLIGLATIQETQYFGPGTRLLVL.

By sample share, this clone is medium-sized (0.01 to 0.1%). This specimen includes other DNA sequences encoding the same CDR3. This chain uses TRBV18 with TRBJ1-2; D gene uncertain. CDR1 and CDR2 (germline): KGHSH, LQKENI. The length of the CDR3 is 15 residues. V lost 0 bases to trimming and J lost 7 bases, with 15 bases between them. The CDR3 DNA follows: TGTGCCAGCTCACCACCGATGGGATTAGGCGGTGGCTACACCTTC. Translation gives CASSPPMGLGGGYTF.

This clone has a count of ten or more. This chain joins TRBV18 and TRBJ2-5; 13 nucleotides line up with TRBD2. The germline V gene has CDR1 KGHSH and CDR2 LQKENI. This CDR3 is 16 amino acids long. V lost 6 bases and J lost 7; bases outside the gene matches: 11. This CDR3 reads CASSTGLAGDSVTQYF. Written as DNA, the CDR3 is TGTGCCAGCTCGACCGGACTAGCGGGAGACTCTGTGACCCAGTACTTC.

In this sample, this clone is large. The V call is TRBV7-2, the J call TRBJ2-7; no definite D call. Germline CDR1 reads SGHTA; CDR2 reads FQGNSA. With 3 bases removed from V and 2 bases from J, the gap between germline ends came to 8 bases. The CDR3 covers 13 residues. The CDR3 region is CASSLKGTYEQYF. CDR3 DNA: TGTGCCAGCAGCTTGAAGGGCACCTACGAGCAGTACTTC.

J is TRBJ1-1 and V is TRBV11-2; D is ambiguous. V lost 5 bases to trimming and J lost 0 bases, with 10 bases between them. In germline, CDR1 is SGHAT, CDR2 FQNNGV. The CDR3 length is 14 residues. The CDR3 bases are TGTGCCAGCAGCCCAGGAGGAATGAACACTGAAGCTTTCTTT. Encoded protein: CASSPGGMNTEAFF.

This clone is categorized as large. The CDR3 DNA reads as TGTGCCAGCAGTCCGGACGGAGGGGACACCGGGGAGCTGTTTTTT. Protein product: CASSPDGGDTGELFF. The V and J genes are TRBV27 and TRBJ2-2; maybe TRBD2 (6 bases). Germline loops: CDR1 MNHEY, CDR2 SMNVEV (reference sequence). V lost 5 bases and J 3 bases, leaving 13 bases between the germline ends. The CDR3 has 15 amino acids.

The chain employs TRBV12-3 or TRBV12-4 and TRBJ1-2; TRBD1 might be the D (6 bases). Trimming removed 6 bases from V and 4 bases from J, with 9 bases in between. The CDR3 runs 12 residues. CDR3 sequence: CASSKDSYGYTF. CDR3 nucleotide sequence: TGTGCCAGCAGCAAGGACAGCTATGGCTACACCTTC.

This clone appeared many times. The chain employs TRBV7-9 and TRBJ2-5; unclear D gene. Germline loops: CDR1 SEHNR, CDR2 FQNEAQ (reference sequence). With 6 bases removed from V and 0 bases from J, the gap between germline ends came to 8 bases. The CDR3 totals 13 residues. The CDR3 loop reads CASRAGYQETQYF. CDR3 coding DNA: TGTGCCAGCAGGGCAGGCTACCAAGAGACCCAGTACTTC. Based on the CDR3 plus reference TRBV7-9 and TRBJ2-5, the full variable domain is DTGVSQNPRHKITKRGQNVTFRCDPISEHNRLYWYRQTLGQGPEFLTYFQNEAQLEKSRLLSDRFSAERPKGSFSTLEIQRTEQGDSAMYLCASRAGYQETQYFGPGTRLLVL.

This chain connects TRBV6-1 to TRBJ1-5; D possibly corresponds to TRBD1 (5 bases). This CDR3 spans 13 amino acids. CDR1 and CDR2 (germline): MNHNS, SASEGT. Trimming removed 6 bases from V and 2 bases from J, with 8 bases in between. CDR3 sequence reads: CASRLGGNQPQHF. CDR3 in DNA: TGTGCCAGCAGGCTGGGGGGCAATCAGCCCCAGCATTTT.